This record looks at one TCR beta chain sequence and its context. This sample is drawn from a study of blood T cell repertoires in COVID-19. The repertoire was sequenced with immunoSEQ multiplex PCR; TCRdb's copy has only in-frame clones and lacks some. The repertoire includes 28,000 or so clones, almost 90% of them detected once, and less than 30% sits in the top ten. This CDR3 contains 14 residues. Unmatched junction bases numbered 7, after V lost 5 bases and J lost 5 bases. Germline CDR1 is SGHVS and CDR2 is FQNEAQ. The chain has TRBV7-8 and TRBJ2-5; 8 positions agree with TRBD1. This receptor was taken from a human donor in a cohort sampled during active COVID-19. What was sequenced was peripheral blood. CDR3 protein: CASSLGTGGETQYF. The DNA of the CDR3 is TGTGCCAGCAGCCTAGGAACAGGGGGGGAGACCCAGTACTTC.